This record concerns one T cell receptor beta chain sequence. The antigen this receptor binds is unknown. No base-level quality is on record; no much larger clone is a single base apart. This sample was included in a study of T cells in Graves' hyperthyroidism and ophthalmopathy (dated by TCRdb to between 2018 and 2021). General notes on the study: To identify distinguishing TCR V-J signatures, a discovery cohort of about a hundred patients was used, comprising some 45 with Graves' ophthalmopathy and 57 with stable Graves' hyperthyroidism. An independent validation cohort of fewer than 20 hyperthyroidism patients and approximately 15 patients who later progressed to ophthalmopathy tested prospective prediction of ophthalmopathy. The study also compared thyroid tissue and blood T-cell repertoires from over 5 Graves' hyperthyroidism patients. For training and testing, the roughly 97 patients in the discovery cohort were randomly divided in a 7:3 ratio. The paper describes TCR Vbeta CDR3 sequencing of around 130 peripheral blood samples, made up of 40 to 45 ophthalmopathy patients, some 76 hyperthyroidism patients and 17 progressor patients. After sampling, hyperthyroidism patients received methimazole starting at 30 mg daily, and ophthalmopathy patients received high-dose intravenous methylprednisolone. General conclusions and limits of the study: Ophthalmopathy was separated from stable hyperthyroidism by a 13 V-J signature model, with roughly 88% sensitivity and around 81% specificity obtained in cross-validation and 80%/75% obtained in testing. Most expanded thyroid clonotypes (frequency above 0.001) were also detected in blood, suggesting blood repertoires may reflect thyroid immune responses. Sample size was not statistically predetermined, and blinding of investigators to group allocation was not performed. In validation, the model predicted progression to ophthalmopathy with approximately 71% sensitivity and less than 80% specificity, a median of around 6.6 months before onset.

Patients with uncontrolled infections, other autoimmune diseases, pregnancy or lactation were excluded. Clinical symptoms, serum thyroxine and TRAb, thyroid ultrasound, and orbital computed tomography formed the basis for the diagnoses. Trizol reagent was used to extract total RNA, and RNA quality was then checked on an Agilent 2100 Bioanalyzer. Between the V and J ends, shortened by 0 bases and 2 bases respectively, the junction contains 4 bases. From the cysteine up to the phenylalanine, the CDR3 has a length of 13 residues. Only CDR3 DNA remains: 39 bases, in frame from the first base. Via the germline V gene (reference sequence), CDR1 is LNHNV and CDR2 YYDKDF. Amplification of TCR beta CDR3 regions was carried out from RNA transcripts. The TCR CDR3 was subjected to a first round of RT-PCR using the HTBI primer set and the Qiagen OneStep RT-PCR kit. Libraries were constructed in a second round of multiplex PCR, after which size selection and purification were carried out. Paired-end sequencing of the libraries was performed with 100 bp reads on an Illumina HiSeq2000. The study's processing was this. SOAPnuke was used to process the raw data, throwing out any read that contained adapters or uncalled bases, had a mean Phred below 15, or lacked an exact constant-primer or identifier match. COPE v1.2.5 was used to merge the high-quality paired reads, and each unique nucleotide sequence was defined as a clonotype. MiTCR v1.1 was used to align clonotypes to the IMGT TRBV, TRBD and TRBJ reference segments. The analysis included only V-J combinations with a frequency above 0.0001, which together covered more than 99% of the repertoires. The TCS score was defined as F50 (clonal expansion) divided by E x V (chaos), with BLOSUM62-based TCRdist calculated between CDR3 peptides within each V-J. Welch's t-statistics and random forest reduced some 510 V-J features to fewer than 15, which were used in a naive Bayes classifier (R e1071). Thyroid-blood repertoire similarity was quantified with the Morisita-Horn index. Through fastp at Q25 and MiXCR, TCRdb rebuilt clones from the public reads, retaining in-frame beta chains. Every entry covers one CDR3 protein and lists the most common genes and DNA from its rows. TCRdb, not the authors, supplied the V and J calls. For this sample the table gives 550,000 to 600,000 distinct CDR3 sequences, of which roughly 46% were detected only once. The top ten clonotypes cover around 19% of the sample.

Sequencing input: peripheral blood or thyroid tissue (not recorded which). Here the chain combines TRBV15 and TRBJ1-2; the D gene assignment is ambiguous. This clonotype originated in an adult woman with Graves' disease, either hyperthyroidism or ophthalmopathy (not recorded which). The nucleotide sequence reads as follows: TGTGCCACCAGCAGAGACACCAACTATGGCTACACCTTC. Translated, this is CATSRDTNYGYTF.